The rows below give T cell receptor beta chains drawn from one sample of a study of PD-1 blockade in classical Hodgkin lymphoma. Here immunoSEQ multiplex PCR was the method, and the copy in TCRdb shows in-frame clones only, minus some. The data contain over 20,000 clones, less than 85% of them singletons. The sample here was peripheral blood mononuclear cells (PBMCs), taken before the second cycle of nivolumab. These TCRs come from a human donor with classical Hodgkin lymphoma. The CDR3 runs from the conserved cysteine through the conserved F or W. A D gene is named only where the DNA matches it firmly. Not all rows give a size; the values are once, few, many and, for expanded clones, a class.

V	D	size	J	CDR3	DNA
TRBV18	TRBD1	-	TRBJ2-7	CASSQGTGGYEQYF	TGTGCCAGCTCACAGGGGACAGGGGGCTACGAGCAGTACTTC
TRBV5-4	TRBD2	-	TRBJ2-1	CASSLRWREGNEQFF	TGTGCCAGCAGCTTGAGGTGGCGGGAGGGAAATGAGCAGTTCTTC
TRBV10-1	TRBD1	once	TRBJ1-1	CASSFDRANTEAFF	TGCGCCAGCAGCTTCGACAGGGCGAACACTGAAGCTTTCTTT
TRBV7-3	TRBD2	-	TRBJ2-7	CASSPQGSGIGEQYF	TGTGCCAGCAGCCCGCAGGGAAGCGGGATTGGCGAGCAGTACTTC
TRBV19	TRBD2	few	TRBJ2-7	CASSIFGPRTSGTYEQYF	TGTGCCAGTAGTATATTCGGCCCCCGGACTAGCGGAACCTACGAGCAGTACTTC
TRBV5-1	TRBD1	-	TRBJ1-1	CASSLEKGAIYDTEAFF	TGCGCCAGCAGCTTGGAGAAGGGGGCAATATATGACACTGAAGCTTTCTTT
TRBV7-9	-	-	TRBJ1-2	CASSLSGHGGYTF	TGTGCCAGCAGCTTATCAGGGCATGGTGGCTACACCTTC
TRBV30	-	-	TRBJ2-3	CAWSDPGSRADTQYF	TGTGCCTGGAGTGACCCCGGGAGTCGGGCAGATACGCAGTATTTT
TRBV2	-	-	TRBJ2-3	CASSESGPGGGAARTDTQYF	TGTGCCAGCAGTGAATCCGGACCGGGAGGGGGCGCTGCCCGCACAGATACGCAGTATTTT
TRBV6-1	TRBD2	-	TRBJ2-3	CASSETLAGSDTQYF	TGTGCCAGCAGTGAAACACTAGCGGGATCAGATACGCAGTATTTT
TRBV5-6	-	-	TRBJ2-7	CASSFRDPLDEQYF	TGTGCCAGCAGCTTCCGGGACCCTCTCGACGAGCAGTACTTC
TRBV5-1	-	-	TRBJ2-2	CASSRTGYGTGELFF	TGCGCCAGCAGCCGTACAGGGTATGGCACCGGGGAGCTGTTTTTT
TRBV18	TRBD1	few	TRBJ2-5	CASSPLQGTETQYF	TGTGCCAGCTCACCATTACAGGGGACGGAGACCCAGTACTTC
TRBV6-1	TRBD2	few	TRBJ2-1	CASSEAAGDNEQFF	TGTGCCAGCAGTGAAGCGGCGGGGGACAATGAGCAGTTCTTC
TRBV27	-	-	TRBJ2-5	CASSLPGVGGTQYF	TGTGCCAGCAGTTTACCCGGCGTGGGGGGGACCCAGTACTTC
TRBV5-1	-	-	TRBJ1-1	CASSTREQAFF	TGCGCCAGCAGCACCCGGGAGCAAGCTTTCTTT
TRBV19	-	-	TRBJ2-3	CASSAVRSSFTDTQYF	TGTGCCAGTAGTGCCGTCCGGTCCTCGTTCACAGATACGCAGTATTTT
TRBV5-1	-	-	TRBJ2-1	CASSLEFLHEQFF	TGCGCCAGCAGCTTGGAATTCCTACATGAGCAGTTCTTC
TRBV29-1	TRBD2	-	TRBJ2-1	CSVVVSGRAYNEQFF	TGCAGCGTTGTTGTTAGCGGGAGGGCCTACAATGAGCAGTTCTTC
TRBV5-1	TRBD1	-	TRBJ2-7	CASKVTGGDEQYF	TGCGCCAGCAAGGTGACAGGGGGCGACGAGCAGTACTTC
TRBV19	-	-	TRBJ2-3	CASSTDDSSHTQYF	TGTGCCAGTAGTACCGACGACTCCTCACATACGCAGTATTTT
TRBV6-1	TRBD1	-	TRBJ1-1	CATPRQGNTEAFF	TGTGCCACCCCGAGACAGGGGAACACTGAAGCTTTCTTT